This T cell receptor beta chain is drawn from a study of T-cell memory formation after mild COVID-19. This clonotype was counted only a few times. TCRdb recomputed calls from the 5' RACE reads with MiXCR, one row per CDR3 protein. This sample has around 410,000 distinct CDR3 sequences, with around a quarter found just once. The origin of this receptor is an adult woman who had mild COVID-19 (a few samples of this study predate the infection). Cell type and time point are not known. Sequencing was done on a sample of PBMCs or a T cell subset sorted from them (not recorded which).

CDR3 DNA sequence: TGCGCCAGCAGCTTTACAGGTTCACCTATCAACACTGAAGCTTTCTTT. It is translated as CASSFTGSPINTEAFF. This chain uses TRBV5-1 with TRBJ1-1, with D possibly matching TRBD1 (5 bases). V lost 2 bases and J lost 2, with 16 bases in between. Germline V gene data show CDR1 as SGHRS and CDR2 as YFSETQ. This CDR3 comprises 16 residues. Supplemented by reference TRBV5-1 and TRBJ1-1, the full variable domain reads KAGVTQTPRYLIKTRGQQVTLSCSPISGHRSVSWYQQTPGQGLQFLFEYFSETQRNKGNFPGRFSGRQFSNSRSEMNVSTLELGDSALYLCASSFTGSPINTEAFFGQGTRLTVV.